What follows are 16 T cell receptor beta chains derived from one specimen sequenced in a study of blood T cell repertoires in COVID-19. The protocol was immunoSEQ multiplex PCR, while the TCRdb copy is restricted to in-frame clones and leaves out a portion. The data contain around 78,000 clones, more than 85% of them seen just once; the ten biggest clones take up 0.95% to 1.5%. The sample comprised PBMCs or T cells enriched from blood (not recorded which). The origin of the receptors is a woman aged 45-59 years with acute COVID-19.

This chain links TRBV6-5 with TRBJ2-2; D is unclear. The CDR3 totals 13 residues. Germline lookup yields CDR1 MNHEY and CDR2 SVGAGI. Trimming stripped 5 bases from V and 6 bases from J, with 10 bases between. Here the CDR3 reads CASSTKLAGELFF. The CDR3 DNA sequence: TGTGCCAGCAGTACAAAGTTGGCCGGGGAGCTGTTTTTT.

This clone was recorded only once. The rearrangement uses TRBV4-3 and TRBJ1-1; a possible D gene is TRBD1 (6 bases). This CDR3 contains 16 residues. V was trimmed by 5 bases and J by 7 bases, leaving 23 bases between them. The germline gives CDR1 LGHNA, CDR2 YSLEER. The CDR3 DNA is TGCGCCAGCAGCTCACGCGACAGGAGTTTGGTAGGTGAAGCTTTCTTT. It translates to CASSSRDRSLVGEAFF.

The rearrangement joins TRBV12-3 or TRBV12-4 to TRBJ2-5; the D gene is possibly TRBD1 (6 bases). Trimming pared 4 bases from V and 2 bases from J, leaving 8 bases between. The CDR3 is 13 amino acids. The CDR3 sequence: CASSSRGQETQYF. CDR3 sequence (DNA): TGTGCCAGCAGTTCCAGGGGACAAGAGACCCAGTACTTC.

This clone turned up a few times. The chain employs TRBV3-1 (or the pseudogene TRBV3-2) and TRBJ2-7; 9 nucleotides line up with TRBD2. The trim removed 6 bases at V and 2 bases at J, leaving 5 bases unmatched. CDR3 length: 14 residues. CDR1 and CDR2 from the germline V gene are LGHDT and YNNKEL (reference sequence). The CDR3 DNA reads TGTGCCAGCAGGATTAGCGGGAGTCCCTACGAGCAGTACTTC. As protein: CASRISGSPYEQYF.

This chain links TRBV5-6 with TRBJ2-5, with 10 nucleotides matching TRBD2. The CDR3 length is 15 residues. Germline trimming cut 0 bases from V and 4 bases from J; bases unmatched to any gene: 3. Germline V CDR1 and CDR2: SGHDT, YYEEEE. The CDR3 reads CASSLGLAGGETQYF. CDR3 nucleotides: TGTGCCAGCAGCTTGGGACTAGCGGGTGGAGAGACCCAGTACTTC.

The gene calls are TRBV9 and TRBJ1-2; D is unclear. CDR1 SGDLS and CDR2 YYNGEE come from the germline V gene. V was clipped by 2 bases and J by 0 bases, with 14 bases between them. The CDR3 has 16 residues. The CDR3 here is CASSVGRSLANYGYTF. In DNA form, the CDR3 reads TGTGCCAGCAGCGTGGGCAGATCCTTAGCTAACTATGGCTACACCTTC.

The gene calls are TRBV18 and TRBJ2-7; 8 bases align to TRBD2. V dropped 0 bases and J dropped 1; count of bases not matched to a gene: 5. The CDR3 spans 16 residues. CDR1 KGHSH and CDR2 LQKENI come from the germline V gene. The CDR3 bases are TGTGCCAGCTCACCACCTTACGGGAGGGGGTCCTACGAGCAGTACTTC. The encoded protein is CASSPPYGRGSYEQYF. Full variable domain (rest looked up from reference TRBV18 and TRBJ2-7): NAGVMQNPRHLVRRRGQEARLRCSPMKGHSHVYWYRQLPEEGLKFMVYLQKENIIDESGMPKERFSAEFPKEGPSILRIQQVVRGDSAAYFCASSPPYGRGSYEQYFGPGTRLTVT.

This clone appeared a single time. The chain is built from TRBV11-3 and TRBJ1-1; weak D call: TRBD1 (5 bases). Germline-derived CDR1 and CDR2 are SGHNT and YENEEA. V lost 5 bases, J lost 4 bases, and 14 bases lay in between. The CDR3 totals 14 residues. CDR3 protein: CASSLREGITEAFF. The CDR3, as DNA: TGTGCCAGCAGCCTCAGGGAGGGGATCACTGAAGCTTTCTTT.

This clone was observed a single time. The rearrangement joins TRBV7-2 to TRBJ2-7, with 10 bases fitting TRBD2. With V trimmed by 1 base and J by 7 bases, 7 bases remained unmatched. CDR1 SGHTA and CDR2 FQGNSA come from the germline V gene. There are 15 residues in the CDR3. The CDR3 region is CASSLVWTSGDEQYF. CDR3 in DNA: TGTGCCAGCAGCTTAGTCTGGACTAGCGGAGATGAGCAGTACTTC.

The gene calls are TRBV14 and TRBJ2-7; TRBD2 agrees at 8 bases. V dropped 1 base and J dropped 7; count of bases not matched to a gene: 6. There are 14 residues in the CDR3. CDR1 is SGHDN and CDR2 is FVKESK in the germline V gene. This CDR3 reads CASSQGGGMWEQYF. The CDR3 DNA is TGTGCCAGCAGCCAAGGCGGGGGGATGTGGGAGCAGTACTTC.

CDR3: CAWSGGQGAHQPQHF. For the CDR3, the DNA is TGTGCCTGGAGTGGGGGACAGGGGGCCCATCAGCCCCAGCATTTT. The chain carries TRBV30 and TRBJ1-5; 12 nucleotides agree with TRBD1. The CDR3 sequence is 15 residues long. J gave up 5 bases and V 1 base, and 3 bases lay outside the gene matches. CDR1 GTSNPN and CDR2 SVGIG come from the germline V gene (reference sequence). Drawing the rest from reference TRBV30 and TRBJ1-5, the complete variable domain is SQTIHQWPATLVQPVGSPLSLECTVEGTSNPNLYWYRQAAGRGLQLLFYSVGIGQISSEVPQNLSASRPQDRQFILSSKKLLLSDSGFYLCAWSGGQGAHQPQHFGDGTRLSIL.

The chain uses TRBV7-2 and TRBJ1-2, with TRBD1 identical over 9 bases. The CDR3 contains 14 residues. J was trimmed by 4 bases and V by 1 base; bases with no gene match: 1. Per the germline V gene, CDR1 is SGHTA and CDR2 is FQGNSA. DNA for the CDR3: TGTGCCAGCAGCTTAGGACAGGGGGGCTATGGCTACACCTTC. The encoded protein is CASSLGQGGYGYTF.

The rearrangement links TRBV7-2 to TRBJ1-1, with 7 nucleotides matching TRBD1. CDR1 SGHTA and CDR2 FQGNSA come from the germline V gene. The CDR3 has 15 residues. V lost 5 bases, J lost 5 bases, and 11 bases stayed unmatched. The CDR3 region has the DNA TGTGCCAGCAGCGCCTCCGGGACAGTGTCGACTGAAGCTTTCTTT. Its translation is CASSASGTVSTEAFF.

This clone has only a few counts. The V call is TRBV24-1, the J call TRBJ1-4, with 8 bases identical to TRBD1. V shed 3 bases and J 6 bases; nucleotides not matched to a gene: 2. The CDR3 has 14 residues. Per the germline V gene, CDR1 is KGHDR and CDR2 is SFDVKD. CDR3 residues: CATSDPGQDEKLFF. In DNA, the CDR3 is TGTGCCACCAGTGATCCGGGACAGGATGAAAAACTGTTTTTT.

The chain combines TRBV6-2 or TRBV6-3 with TRBJ2-1; maybe TRBD2 (6 bases). Germline-derived CDR1 and CDR2 are MNHEY and SVGEGT. The CDR3 length is 14 residues. The V gene lost 2 bases and the J gene lost 3 bases, with 8 bases spanning the gap. This CDR3 is CASSYEAGYNEQFF. The CDR3 coding sequence is TGTGCCAGCAGTTACGAAGCGGGCTACAATGAGCAGTTCTTC.

This clone came up once. The rearrangement uses TRBV9 and TRBJ2-7; no definite D call. Deletions cut 4 bases from V and 0 bases from J, with 11 bases between. In germline, CDR1 is SGDLS, CDR2 YYNGEE. The CDR3 length is 14 residues. The CDR3 bases are TGTGCCAGCAGCCCTCGAGGCGGCTCCTACGAGCAGTACTTC. Its translation is CASSPRGGSYEQYF.